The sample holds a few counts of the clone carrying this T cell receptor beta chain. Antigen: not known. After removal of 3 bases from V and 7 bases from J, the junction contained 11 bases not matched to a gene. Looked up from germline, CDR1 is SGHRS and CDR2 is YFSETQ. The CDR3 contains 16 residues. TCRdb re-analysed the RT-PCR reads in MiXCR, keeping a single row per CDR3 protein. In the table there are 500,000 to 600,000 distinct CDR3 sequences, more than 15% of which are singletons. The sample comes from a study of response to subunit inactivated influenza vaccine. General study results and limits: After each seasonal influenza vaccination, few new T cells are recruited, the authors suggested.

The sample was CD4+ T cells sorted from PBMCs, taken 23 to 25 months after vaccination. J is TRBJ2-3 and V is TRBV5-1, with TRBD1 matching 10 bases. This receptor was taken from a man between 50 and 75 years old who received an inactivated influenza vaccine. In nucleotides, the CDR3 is TGCGCCAGCAGCTCAGAAACGGGACAGGGGACTTATACGCAGTATTTT. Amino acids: CASSSETGQGTYTQYF.